The 22 T cell receptor beta chains below all came from one sample that was sequenced in a study of cytomegalovirus exposure and HLA in healthy donors. Use of 60 Vbeta and 13 Jbeta primers characterized the PCR. Some clones are missing from TCRdb's copy, which holds only in-frame ones; the method was immunoSEQ multiplex PCR. The sample holds about 140,000 clones, more than 75% seen once. The source material was PBMCs. The receptor source for this set is a female donor in good health and CMV-seronegative.

CDR3 residues: CASSFVLAGSSYEQYF. The DNA for the CDR3 is TGTGCCAGCAGTTTTGTACTAGCGGGTAGCTCCTACGAGCAGTACTTC. V gene TRBV28 combines with J gene TRBJ2-7, with 9 bases identical to TRBD2. Trimming at V came to 3 bases and at J to 0 bases, leaving 6 bases not matched to a gene. Per germline, CDR1 MDHEN and CDR2 SYDVKM. The CDR3 contains 16 residues.

The chain's CDR3 is CASSLTPWAGVNTEAFF. The CDR3 DNA reads TGTGCCAGCAGTTTAACCCCCTGGGCAGGGGTCAACACTGAAGCTTTCTTT. The chain joins TRBV28 to TRBJ1-1, with D perhaps TRBD1 (6 bases). The V end lost 2 bases, the J end lost 2 bases, and 18 bases lay between the germline ends. From germline, CDR1 is MDHEN and CDR2 SYDVKM. The CDR3 length is 17 residues.

The gene calls are TRBV9 and TRBJ2-5; 11 nucleotides line up with TRBD1. Gene TRBJ2-7 matches the end of the DNA better, so the J call may be wrong. CDR1 is SGDLS, CDR2 YYNGEE, per germline. The CDR3 loop spans 15 amino acids. The CDR3: CASSVGTGGFYEQYF. The CDR3 DNA reads TGTGCCAGCAGCGTAGGGACAGGGGGCTTCTACGAGCAGTACTTC.

This chain connects TRBV29-1 to TRBJ2-3, with a weak D call TRBD1 (5 bases). The germline gives CDR1 SQVTM, CDR2 ANQGSEA. Trimming removed 7 bases from V and 0 bases from J, with 17 bases in between. This CDR3 region has 15 residues. DNA for the CDR3: TGCAGCGCCTCCCGCCAGGGTGGGAGCACAGATACGCAGTATTTT. It specifies CSASRQGGSTDTQYF.

V gene TRBV5-1 combines with J gene TRBJ2-1; D is perhaps TRBD2 (7 bases). Trimming removed 1 base from V and 5 bases from J, with 16 bases in between. This CDR3 has 16 residues. Germline V gene sequence: CDR1 SGHRS, CDR2 YFSETQ. CDR3: CASSLSGGQPHNEQFF. As DNA, the CDR3 is TGCGCCAGCAGCTTGTCGGGGGGACAACCTCACAATGAGCAGTTCTTC.

In its sample, this clone was seen a few times. The V gene is TRBV18, the J gene TRBJ1-1; D remains ambiguous. This CDR3 spans 15 amino acids. In germline, CDR1 is KGHSH, CDR2 LQKENI. The V end was cut by 4 bases, the J end by 1 base, with 13 bases between. For the CDR3, the DNA is TGTGCCAGCTCACTGACGGGAAAGGGGAACACTGAAGCTTTCTTT. Encoded protein: CASSLTGKGNTEAFF.

This clone was seen only a few times. CDR3 nucleotide sequence: TGTGCCAGCAGCCCCCCTGTTGCCTACGAGCAGTACTTC. This translates into CASSPPVAYEQYF. The chain couples TRBV7-9 to TRBJ2-7; D is undetermined. V dropped 5 bases and J dropped 2 bases, with 10 bases sitting between them. Germline-derived CDR1 and CDR2 are SEHNR and FQNEAQ (reference sequence). This CDR3 is 13 amino acids long.

This rearrangement joins TRBV20-1 to TRBJ2-7; D is unclear. The V gene's germline CDR1 is DFQATT and CDR2 SNEGSKA (reference sequence). V lost 5 bases, J lost 6 bases, and 11 bases lay in between. The CDR3 spans 11 residues. The CDR3 coding sequence is TGCAGTGCTCCCATCGCAGGCGAGCAGTACTTC. Translating gives CSAPIAGEQYF.

J is TRBJ1-5 and V is TRBV19; D perhaps matches TRBD1 (5 bases). Per the germline V gene, CDR1 is LNHDA and CDR2 is SQIVND (reference sequence). V lost 4 bases to trimming and J lost 1 base, with 17 bases between them. This CDR3 contains 17 residues. The CDR3: CASSNYGTRWSNQPQHF. The CDR3 nucleotides read TGTGCCAGTAGTAACTACGGGACTCGGTGGAGCAATCAGCCCCAGCATTTT.

The chain couples TRBV6-5 to TRBJ2-3; TRBD2 matches at 13 bases. V gave up 5 bases and J gave up 8 bases; unmatched junction bases: 4. Looked up from germline, CDR1 is MNHEY and CDR2 is SVGAGI. This CDR3 has 14 residues. CDR3 in amino acids: CASSQTSGGTTQYF. CDR3 DNA: TGTGCCAGCAGTCAGACTAGCGGGGGGACTACGCAGTATTTT.

The CDR3, as DNA: TGTGCCACCAGCCCGGACAGGTACAATGAGCAGTTCTTC. Translation gives CATSPDRYNEQFF. This chain joins TRBV15 and TRBJ2-1; 7 bases agree with TRBD1. The germline gives CDR1 LNHNV, CDR2 YYDKDF (reference sequence). The length of the CDR3 is 13 residues. The V gene end was trimmed by 5 bases and the J gene end by 4 bases; junction bases not matched to a gene: 2.

In this sample, this clone turned up once. This rearrangement joins TRBV28 to TRBJ2-7, with a weak D call TRBD2 (6 bases). Germline V gene lookup returns CDR1 MDHEN and CDR2 SYDVKM. This CDR3 has 19 residues. Between the trimmed V and J ends, which lost 3 bases and 6 bases, there was a span of 30 bases. The CDR3 DNA reads as TGTGCCAGCAGTTTTTCGGAGGTATTTCGCGGGATGAAGGTCGGCGAGCAGTACTTC. Translated: CASSFSEVFRGMKVGEQYF.

V and J are TRBV7-3 and TRBJ2-7; TRBD1 agrees at 8 bases. V shed 7 bases, J shed 6 bases, and the junction held 8 bases outside the gene matches. CDR1 is SGHTA, CDR2 FQGTGA, per germline. The CDR3 loop spans 13 amino acids. As DNA, the CDR3 is TGTGCCAGCAATCCAGGGGGCCATGGCGAGCAGTACTTC. It is translated as CASNPGGHGEQYF.

The rearrangement links TRBV30 to TRBJ2-7; 11 positions match TRBD2. The CDR3 loop spans 14 amino acids. J was trimmed by 0 bases and V by 5 bases; bases with no gene match: 3. Per germline, CDR1 GTSNPN and CDR2 SVGIG (reference sequence). In nucleotides, the CDR3 is TGTGCCTGGCGACTAGCGGGGACCTCCTACGAGCAGTACTTC. Translating gives CAWRLAGTSYEQYF. Based on the CDR3 plus reference TRBV30 and TRBJ2-7, the full variable domain is SQTIHQWPATLVQPVGSPLSLECTVEGTSNPNLYWYRQAAGRGLQLLFYSVGIGQISSEVPQNLSASRPQDRQFILSSKKLLLSDSGFYLCAWRLAGTSYEQYFGPGTRLTVT.

DNA for the CDR3: TGTGCCAGCAGCTTTGGGTTGGGCAGGGGCAGGGAGACCCAGTACTTC. Protein: CASSFGLGRGRETQYF. V is TRBV5-4 and J is TRBJ2-5, with D perhaps TRBD1 (6 bases). Germline CDR1 is SGHNT and CDR2 is YYREEE (reference sequence). The CDR3 totals 16 residues. Trimming took off 2 bases at V and 5 bases at J, with 19 bases between the two ends.

This rearrangement joins TRBV27 to TRBJ2-7; D is unclear. The germline CDR1 and CDR2 sequences are MNHEY and SMNVEV (reference sequence). The CDR3 loop spans 14 amino acids. Trimming removed 6 bases at V and 2 bases at J, with 14 bases between. CDR3 loop: CASRGSLETYEQYF. CDR3 bases: TGTGCCAGCAGGGGCAGTCTGGAAACCTACGAGCAGTACTTC.

The chain carries TRBV29-1 and TRBJ1-2; D is possibly TRBD1 (5 bases). The CDR3 sequence is 10 residues long. V was shortened by 4 bases and J by 9 bases, with 9 bases between the two germline ends. The germline V gene has CDR1 SQVTM and CDR2 ANQGSEA. CDR3 sequence (DNA): TGCAGCGTTGGGGGGGGAAGCTACACCTTC. It codes for CSVGGGSYTF.

As concerns this clone: The sample has other DNA sequences that encode this CDR3 too. V gene TRBV5-1 combines with J gene TRBJ1-5, with 8 bases lining up with TRBD1. CDR1 and CDR2 (germline): SGHRS, YFSETQ. This CDR3 spans 16 amino acids. V lost 4 bases and J lost 6; bases outside the gene matches: 12. CDR3 bases: TGCGCCAGCAGCCTTAGCCCGGGACAGGCGGGTCAGCCCCAGCATTTT. Translated: CASSLSPGQAGQPQHF.

For this clone: One end of the junction varies from germline; a read error may be responsible. The chain joins TRBV19 to TRBJ2-7, with D perhaps TRBD2 (6 bases). CDR1 is LNHDA and CDR2 is SQIVND in the germline V gene (reference sequence). CDR3 length: 13 amino acids. The DNA of the CDR3 is TGTGCCGGTAGTATCGGAGGGGTTCCTGGACAGTACTTC. Translated: CAGSIGGVPGQYF.

This clone showed up just a few times. CDR3 nucleotide sequence: TGCGCCAGCAGCTCCGGGACAGTCTCTGGAAACACCATATATTTT. It is translated as CASSSGTVSGNTIYF. This rearrangement joins TRBV5-1 to TRBJ1-3; TRBD1 matches 7 bases. With V trimmed by 3 bases and J by 0 bases, 3 bases remained unmatched. In germline, CDR1 is SGHRS, CDR2 YFSETQ. This CDR3 is built from 15 residues.

The chain couples TRBV7-3 to TRBJ2-2, with D maybe TRBD1 (5 bases). With 5 bases removed from V and 5 bases from J, the gap between germline ends came to 6 bases. The CDR3 consists of 12 residues. Germline values: CDR1 SGHTA, CDR2 FQGTGA. In DNA form, the CDR3 reads TGTGCCAGCAGCCCAGGGACCGGGGAGCTGTTTTTT. This sequence encodes CASSPGTGELFF.

This CDR3 reads CASSLTRDTQYF. The CDR3 coding sequence is TGCGCCAGCAGCTTAACCAGAGATACGCAGTATTTT. J is TRBJ2-3 and V is TRBV5-1, with no clear D. V lost 2 bases to trimming and J lost 5 bases, with 6 bases between them. The CDR3 sequence is 12 residues long. Germline CDR1 is SGHRS and CDR2 is YFSETQ.